The rows below give T cell receptor beta chains drawn from one sample of a study of identical twins. TCRdb re-called the 5' RACE reads with MiXCR, one entry per CDR3 protein. This sample carries some 270,000 distinct CDR3 sequences, around 8.3% of them seen once, and the ten largest clones take approximately 3%. These data were also reused for a study on yellow fever vaccine responses in identical twins.

The specimen sequenced was CD8+ T cells sorted from blood. The receptors here all came from a woman aged 18 to 35 in good health. CDR3s include the opening cysteine and the closing phenylalanine or tryptophan.

TRBV6-1,TRBJ1-5,CASSDRDSPNQPQHF
TRBV12-3/TRBV12-4,TRBJ2-1,CASSLGGAYNEQFF
TRBV6-5,TRBJ2-4,CASSYSRTGNIQYF
TRBV29-1,TRBJ2-1,CSVVLFEQFF
TRBV27,TRBJ2-3,CASSFANTGQLTDTQYF
TRBV18,TRBJ2-3,CASSPRLARTDTQYF
TRBV15,TRBJ2-7,CATSREGGTTYEQYF
TRBV20-1,TRBJ2-1,CSARQDGREGPYNEQFF
TRBV3-1,TRBJ1-2,CASSQDFGYTF
TRBV12-5,TRBJ2-2,CASGFQGRELFF
TRBV15,TRBJ2-5,CATSRDGSSGGLYQETQYF
TRBV29-1,TRBJ2-3,CSVEDRGPDTQYF
TRBV7-3,TRBJ1-1,CASSVIQGAEAFF
TRBV18,TRBJ1-2,CASSPNRDSLSPNYGYTF
TRBV19,TRBJ2-7,CASSIADLDYEQYF
TRBV4-1,TRBJ2-7,CASSLTYLAGGSEQYF
TRBV27,TRBJ2-7,CASSLSYSPYEQYF
TRBV6-1,TRBJ2-7,CASRTGYLEQYF
TRBV10-3,TRBJ1-2,CAISEQAGELYGYTF
TRBV11-2,TRBJ1-2,CASSLGAAPDLNYGYTF
TRBV7-9,TRBJ2-1,CASSWGDYNEQFF
TRBV10-2,TRBJ1-2,CASSDLRDSIYGYTF
TRBV20-1,TRBJ2-3,CSARVGGDTQYF
TRBV7-2,TRBJ2-3,CASSLEPPGSTDTQNF
TRBV6-5,TRBJ2-5,CASSYSLTGQETQYF
TRBV7-9,TRBJ2-5,CASSLDETETQYF
TRBV27,TRBJ2-1,CASSPDRDRLYNEQFF
TRBV29-1,TRBJ1-2,CSVEDRRDSNYGYTF
TRBV4-1,TRBJ2-5,CASSQDLAWGETQYF
TRBV14,TRBJ1-6,CASSQDVGSYNSPLHF
TRBV20-1,TRBJ2-3,CSAPPWAGARTDTQYF
TRBV12-3/TRBV12-4,TRBJ1-5,CASSPQQSQPQHF
TRBV20-1,TRBJ2-2,CSAGLVQGNTGELFF
TRBV6-2/TRBV6-3,TRBJ1-2,CASSRRSGRGGYTF
TRBV7-2,TRBJ2-1,CASSLADGDSHNEQFF
TRBV20-1,TRBJ2-7,CSGQELTYEQYF
TRBV7-8,TRBJ2-3,CASSSIVLPTDTQYF
TRBV12-3/TRBV12-4,TRBJ1-5,CASSTGQFSNQPQHF
TRBV25-1,TRBJ2-1,CASSERPGRSYNEQFF
TRBV7-9,TRBJ2-1,CASGYDEQFF
TRBV6-2/TRBV6-3,TRBJ2-7,CASGLIGGSYEQYF
TRBV25-1,TRBJ2-5,CASSDPPDSKETQYF
TRBV27,TRBJ2-7,CASSLRTGEQYF
TRBV20-1,TRBJ2-7,CSASRGPSGIPYEQYF
TRBV28,TRBJ2-7,CASSPSSHLTYEQYF
TRBV7-9,TRBJ2-1,CASSPRLSGSYNEQFF
TRBV27,TRBJ2-5,CASSPRRGDRDETLPETQYF
TRBV5-1,TRBJ2-3,CASSLAVSTDTQYF
TRBV27,TRBJ2-2,CASSTQGPTGELFF
TRBV7-3,TRBJ2-1,CASSPSGGGEQFF
TRBV20-1,TRBJ2-7,CSARELAGTFYEQYF
TRBV12-3/TRBV12-4,TRBJ2-3,CASSFSSGVTDTQYF
TRBV6-1,TRBJ2-1,CASSPLNYNEQFF
TRBV9,TRBJ1-2,CASSVEPAGNYGYTF
TRBV30,TRBJ2-1,CAWSERTSEEQFF
TRBV6-4,TRBJ2-3,CASSDSRGGTDTQYF